This TCR beta chain was sequenced during a study of blood T cells in healthy people across ages. Findings and limits, study-wide: It was found that TCR beta diversity correlated strongly with the percentage of naive T cells. Measured against age, TCR beta diversity per million T cells decreased in a roughly linear manner. Estimated diversity, derived from one million T cells, was regarded as an underestimate. No conclusive comparison of naive versus antigen-experienced cells was possible with unsorted PBMCs.

This clonotype appeared once. The antigen is not known. Using a J-beta primer mix together with a sample-barcoded 5' primer, a second PCR was run for roughly 7 to 11 cycles. TCRdb fed the 5' RACE reads into MiXCR, producing one record per CDR3 protein. This sample has about 760,000 distinct CDR3 sequences, with approximately 53% found just once. The TCR was taken from a man aged 40-50 years in good health. The sequenced sample was blood.

The CDR3 coding sequence is TGTGCCAGCAGTAGTGGGACAGGGATGGACACTGAAGCTTTCTTT. Encoded protein: CASSSGTGMDTEAFF. V gene TRBV27 combines with J gene TRBJ1-1, with TRBD1 matching over 9 bases. The germline gives CDR1 MNHEY, CDR2 SMNVEV (reference sequence). V was clipped by 5 bases and J by 3 bases; unmatched bases: 7. This CDR3 has 15 amino acids.